This TCR beta chain stems from a study of T cell responses to AZD1222 COVID-19 vaccine. This CDR3 comprises 14 residues. Germline loops: CDR1 SGHTA, CDR2 FQGNSA. V shed 7 bases and J shed 5 bases, with 18 bases lying between them. Clones were read by immunoSEQ multiplex PCR, and TCRdb kept only the in-frame ones, dropping some. The sample records 75,000 to 100,000 clones, approximately 87% being singletons. The source is an adult in good health. This material consisted of peripheral blood, taken on day 0 of AZD1222 vaccination. This sequence joins TRBV7-2 and TRBJ2-7; possible D gene TRBD2, 6 bases. CDR3 in amino acids: CASNPGTRTNEQYF. The DNA of the CDR3 is TGTGCCAGCAACCCGGGGACTCGGACGAACGAGCAGTACTTC. Looking up the rest from reference TRBV7-2 and TRBJ2-7 gives the full variable domain: GAGVSQSPSNKVTEKGKDVELRCDPISGHTALYWYRQSLGQGLEFLIYFQGNSAPDKSGLPSDRFSAERTGGSVSTLTIQRTQQEDSAVYLCASNPGTRTNEQYFGPGTRLTVT.